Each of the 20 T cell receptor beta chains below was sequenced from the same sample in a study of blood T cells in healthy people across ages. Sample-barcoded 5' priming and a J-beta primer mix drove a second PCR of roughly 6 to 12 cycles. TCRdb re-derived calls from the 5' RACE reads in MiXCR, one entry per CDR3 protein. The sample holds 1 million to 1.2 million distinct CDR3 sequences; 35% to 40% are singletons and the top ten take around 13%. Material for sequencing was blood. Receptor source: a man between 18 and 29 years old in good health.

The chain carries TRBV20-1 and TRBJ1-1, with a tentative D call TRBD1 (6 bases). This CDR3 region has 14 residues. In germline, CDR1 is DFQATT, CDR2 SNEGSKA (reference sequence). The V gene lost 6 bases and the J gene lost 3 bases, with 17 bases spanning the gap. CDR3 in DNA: TGCAGTGCCCTCCTCGACAGGCGGGACACTGAAGCTTTCTTT. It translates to CSALLDRRDTEAFF.

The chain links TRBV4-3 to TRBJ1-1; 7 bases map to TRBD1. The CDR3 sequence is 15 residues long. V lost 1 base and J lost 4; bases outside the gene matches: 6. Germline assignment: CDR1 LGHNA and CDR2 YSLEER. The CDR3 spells CASSQVSDRSTEAFF. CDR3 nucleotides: TGCGCCAGCAGCCAAGTCTCGGACAGGAGCACTGAAGCTTTCTTT.

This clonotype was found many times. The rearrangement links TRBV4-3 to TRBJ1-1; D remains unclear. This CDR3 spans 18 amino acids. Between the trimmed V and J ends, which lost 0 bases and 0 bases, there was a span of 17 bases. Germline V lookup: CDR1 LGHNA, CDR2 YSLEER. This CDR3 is CASSQDIESFLMNTEAFF. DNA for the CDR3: TGCGCCAGCAGCCAAGACATTGAGAGCTTCCTGATGAACACTGAAGCTTTCTTT.

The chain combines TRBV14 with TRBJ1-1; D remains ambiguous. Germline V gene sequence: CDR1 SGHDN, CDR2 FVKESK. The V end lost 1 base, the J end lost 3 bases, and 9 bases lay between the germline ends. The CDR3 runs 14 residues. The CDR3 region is CASSQGELDTEAFF. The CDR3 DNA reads TGTGCCAGCAGCCAAGGGGAGTTGGACACTGAAGCTTTCTTT.

CDR3 nucleotide sequence: TGTGCCAGCAGCTTAGAAGGCGGGGGGGCCGTGAAGTTCTTC. Translating gives CASSLEGGGAVKFF. The chain links TRBV11-3 to TRBJ2-1; 9 bases map to TRBD2. The CDR3 spans 14 residues. Germline CDR1 is SGHNT and CDR2 is YENEEA. The ends lost 0 bases at V and 14 bases at J; junction bases unmatched: 8.

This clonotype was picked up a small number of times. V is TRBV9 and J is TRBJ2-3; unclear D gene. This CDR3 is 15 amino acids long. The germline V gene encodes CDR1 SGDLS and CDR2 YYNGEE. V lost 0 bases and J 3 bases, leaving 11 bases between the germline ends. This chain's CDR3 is CASSVGTAKTDTQYF. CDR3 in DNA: TGTGCCAGCAGCGTAGGTACAGCTAAAACAGATACGCAGTATTTT.

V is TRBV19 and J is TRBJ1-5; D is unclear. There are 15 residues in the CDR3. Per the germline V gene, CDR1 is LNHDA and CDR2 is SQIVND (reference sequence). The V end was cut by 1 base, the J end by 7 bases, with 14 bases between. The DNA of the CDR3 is TGTGCCAGTAGTATAGGTGACGCAGTGGACCAGCCCCAGCATTTT. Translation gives CASSIGDAVDQPQHF.

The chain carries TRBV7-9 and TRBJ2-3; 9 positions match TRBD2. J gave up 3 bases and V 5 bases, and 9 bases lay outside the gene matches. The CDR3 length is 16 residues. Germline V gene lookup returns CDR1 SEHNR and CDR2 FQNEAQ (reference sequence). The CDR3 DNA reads TGTGCCAGCAGCACCTTAGCGGGGGTTTGGACAGATACGCAGTATTTT. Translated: CASSTLAGVWTDTQYF. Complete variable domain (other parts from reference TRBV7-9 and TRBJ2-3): DTGVSQNPRHKITKRGQNVTFRCDPISEHNRLYWYRQTLGQGPEFLTYFQNEAQLEKSRLLSDRFSAERPKGSFSTLEIQRTEQGDSAMYLCASSTLAGVWTDTQYFGPGTRLTVL.

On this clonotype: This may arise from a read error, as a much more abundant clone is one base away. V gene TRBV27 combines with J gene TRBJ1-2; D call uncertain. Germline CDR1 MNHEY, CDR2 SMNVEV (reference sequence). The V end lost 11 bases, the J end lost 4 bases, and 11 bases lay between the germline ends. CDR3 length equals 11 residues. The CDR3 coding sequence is TGTGCCGCCGTGAGTGTCTATGGCTACACCTTC. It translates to CAAVSVYGYTF.

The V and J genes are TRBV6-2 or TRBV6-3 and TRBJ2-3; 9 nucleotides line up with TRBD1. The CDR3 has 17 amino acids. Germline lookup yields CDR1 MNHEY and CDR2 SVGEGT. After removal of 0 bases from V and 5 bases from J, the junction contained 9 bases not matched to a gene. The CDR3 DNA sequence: TGTGCCAGCAGTTACTCCGGGACAGGGATGTTCGGAGATACGCAGTATTTT. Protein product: CASSYSGTGMFGDTQYF.

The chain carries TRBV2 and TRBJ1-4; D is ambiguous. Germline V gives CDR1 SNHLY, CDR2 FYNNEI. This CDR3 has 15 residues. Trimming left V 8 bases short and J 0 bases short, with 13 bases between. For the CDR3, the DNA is TGTGCCAGCTGTTGTGGTCCTGCAACTAATGAAAAACTGTTTTTT. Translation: CASCCGPATNEKLFF.

This chain's CDR3 is CASSFQGAGYGYTF. CDR3 DNA sequence: TGTGCCAGCAGCTTCCAGGGGGCTGGCTATGGCTACACCTTC. This chain connects TRBV7-9 to TRBJ1-2; 8 bases agree with TRBD1. V lost 3 bases, J lost 4 bases, and 4 bases stayed unmatched. The V gene's germline CDR1 is SEHNR and CDR2 FQNEAQ (reference sequence). The CDR3 length is 14 residues.

For the CDR3, the DNA is TGTGCCAGCAGGAATCTGAGTGGGGCCAACGTCCTGACTTTC. This translates into CASRNLSGANVLTF. The V gene is TRBV11-2, the J gene TRBJ2-6, with D unresolved. The CDR3 covers 14 residues. V gave up 6 bases and J gave up 3 bases, with 9 bases separating them. Germline V CDR1 and CDR2: SGHAT, FQNNGV. Full variable domain (remainder filled in from reference TRBV11-2 and TRBJ2-6): EAGVAQSPRYKIIEKRQSVAFWCNPISGHATLYWYQQILGQGPKLLIQFQNNGVVDDSQLPKDRFSAERLKGVDSTLKIQPAKLEDSAVYLCASRNLSGANVLTFGAGSRLTVL.

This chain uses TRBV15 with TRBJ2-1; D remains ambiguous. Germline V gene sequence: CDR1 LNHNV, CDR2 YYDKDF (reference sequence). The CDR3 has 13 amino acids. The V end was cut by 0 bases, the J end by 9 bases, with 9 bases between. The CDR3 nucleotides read TGTGCCACCAGCAGAGATCCTCCCTCTGAGCAGTTCTTC. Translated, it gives CATSRDPPSEQFF.

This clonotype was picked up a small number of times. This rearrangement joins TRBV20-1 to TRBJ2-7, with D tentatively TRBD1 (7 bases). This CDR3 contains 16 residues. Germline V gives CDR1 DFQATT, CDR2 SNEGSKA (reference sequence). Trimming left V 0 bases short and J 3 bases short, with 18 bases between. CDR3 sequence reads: CSARDLAGTVFYEQYF. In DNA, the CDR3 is TGCAGTGCTAGAGATCTCGCGGGGACAGTCTTCTACGAGCAGTACTTC.

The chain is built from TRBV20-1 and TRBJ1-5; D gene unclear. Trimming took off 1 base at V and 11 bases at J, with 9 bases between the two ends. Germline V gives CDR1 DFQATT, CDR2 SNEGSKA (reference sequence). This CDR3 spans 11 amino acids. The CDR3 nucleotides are TGCAGTGCTAGAGGATTCCGGACCCAGCATTTT. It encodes CSARGFRTQHF.

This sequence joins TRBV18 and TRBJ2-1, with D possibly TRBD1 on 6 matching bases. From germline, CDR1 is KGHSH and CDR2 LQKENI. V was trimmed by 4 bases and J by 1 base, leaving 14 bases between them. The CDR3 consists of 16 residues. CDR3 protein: CASSRGREGSYNEQFF. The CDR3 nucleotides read TGTGCCAGCTCACGGGGGCGAGAGGGTTCCTACAATGAGCAGTTCTTC. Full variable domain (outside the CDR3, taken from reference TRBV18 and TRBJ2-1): NAGVMQNPRHLVRRRGQEARLRCSPMKGHSHVYWYRQLPEEGLKFMVYLQKENIIDESGMPKERFSAEFPKEGPSILRIQQVVRGDSAAYFCASSRGREGSYNEQFFGPGTRLTVL.

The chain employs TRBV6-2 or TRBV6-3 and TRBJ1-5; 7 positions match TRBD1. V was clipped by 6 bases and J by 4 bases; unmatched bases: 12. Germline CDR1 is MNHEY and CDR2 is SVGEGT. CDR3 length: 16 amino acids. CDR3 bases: TGTGCCAGCAGCCGACGGACAGGTACGGCGAATCAGCCCCAGCATTTT. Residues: CASSRRTGTANQPQHF.

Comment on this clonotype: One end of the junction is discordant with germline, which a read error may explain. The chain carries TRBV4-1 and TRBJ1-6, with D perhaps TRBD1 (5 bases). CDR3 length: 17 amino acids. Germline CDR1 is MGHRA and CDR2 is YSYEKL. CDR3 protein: CTSSQRWGSSYNSPLHF. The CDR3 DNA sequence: TGCACCAGCAGCCAGAGGTGGGGGAGCTCCTATAATTCACCCCTCCACTTT.

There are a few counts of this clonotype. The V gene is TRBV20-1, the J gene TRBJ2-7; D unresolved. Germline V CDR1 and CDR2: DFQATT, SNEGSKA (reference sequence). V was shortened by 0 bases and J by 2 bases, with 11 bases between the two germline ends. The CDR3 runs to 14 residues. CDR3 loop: CSARDRPEAYEQYF. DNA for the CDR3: TGCAGTGCTAGAGATCGTCCCGAGGCCTACGAGCAGTACTTC.